These T cell receptor beta chains were read from a single sample in a study of T-cell reconstitution after alpha-beta-depleted transplantation in children. Each CDR3 protein is one row after TCRdb ran MiXCR on the PCR reads. The sample comprises 400,000 to 500,000 distinct CDR3 sequences, 9.5% to 13% of which are singletons, and approximately 5% rests with the top ten. The sequenced sample was PBMCs from the stem cell graft donor, obtained from the stem cell graft. The receptors shown here come from a human donor who donated a stem cell graft to a child with acute myeloid leukemia. Both conserved end residues are part of each CDR3. The order of the fields is J gene, CDR3 length, D gene, V gene, clone size, CDR3 protein, CDR3 DNA. The D gene is left open where the match is weak. Expanded clones are given a class, and other clones once, few, many or no size at all.

J: TRBJ2-7
length: 13
D: NA
V: TRBV5-4
size: NA
CDR3: CASSFRSGNEQYF
DNA: TGTGCCAGCAGCTTTCGCAGCGGAAACGAGCAGTACTTC

J: TRBJ2-2
length: 14
D: NA
V: TRBV20-1
size: many
CDR3: CSASRQVNTGELFF
DNA: TGCAGTGCTAGCCGACAGGTGAACACCGGGGAGCTGTTTTTT

J: TRBJ1-3
length: 15
D: NA
V: TRBV6-2/TRBV6-3
size: few
CDR3: CASSQRRPPGNTIYF
DNA: TGTGCCAGCAGTCAGCGGCGGCCGCCTGGAAACACCATATATTTT

J: TRBJ2-3
length: 15
D: TRBD2
V: TRBV10-1
size: many
CDR3: CASSDQRGETDTQYF
DNA: TGCGCCAGCAGTGACCAGCGGGGCGAGACAGATACGCAGTATTTT

J: TRBJ2-3
length: 13
D: TRBD2
V: TRBV24-1
size: NA
CDR3: CATRGTSADTQYF
DNA: TGTGCCACCAGGGGGACTAGTGCCGATACGCAGTATTTT

J: TRBJ1-1
length: 13
D: NA
V: TRBV7-3
size: NA
CDR3: CASSLVQGREALF
DNA: TGTGCCAGCAGCTTAGTACAGGGACGTGAAGCTCTCTTT

J: TRBJ2-7
length: 15
D: NA
V: TRBV6-5
size: NA
CDR3: CASSYGSDVYYEQYF
DNA: TGTGCCAGCAGTTACGGTTCGGACGTATACTACGAGCAGTACTTC

J: TRBJ2-3
length: 15
D: NA
V: TRBV5-1
size: NA
CDR3: CASSRSGRFTDTQYF
DNA: TGCGCCAGCAGCCGCTCGGGGCGGTTCACAGATACGCAATATTTT

J: TRBJ2-1
length: 13
D: NA
V: TRBV20-1
size: NA
CDR3: CSALDGPYNEQFF
DNA: TGCAGTGCTTTGGACGGACCCTACAATGAGCAGTTCTTC

J: TRBJ2-1
length: 15
D: TRBD2
V: TRBV4-3
size: NA
CDR3: CASSQTSGSMNEQFF
DNA: TGCGCCAGCAGCCAGACTAGCGGGAGTATGAATGAGCAGTTCTTC

J: TRBJ2-1
length: 15
D: TRBD1
V: TRBV5-5
size: few
CDR3: CASSWTGNSYNEQFF
DNA: TGTGCCAGCAGCTGGACAGGGAACTCCTACAATGAGCAGTTCTTC

J: TRBJ2-3
length: 14
D: TRBD2
V: TRBV20-1
size: few
CDR3: CSARGTSGWDTQYF
DNA: TGCAGTGCTAGAGGGACTAGCGGGTGGGATACGCAGTATTTT

J: TRBJ1-3
length: 15
D: NA
V: TRBV20-1
size: NA
CDR3: CSARGETRSGNTIYF
DNA: TGCAGTGCTAGAGGGGAGACGCGCTCTGGAAACACCATATATTTT

J: TRBJ2-2
length: 17
D: TRBD1
V: TRBV5-1
size: few
CDR3: CASSPGDRGRRTGELFF
DNA: TGCGCCAGCAGCCCGGGTGACAGGGGGCGAAGGACCGGGGAGCTGTTTTTT

J: TRBJ1-5
length: 20
D: TRBD1
V: TRBV4-1
size: few
CDR3: CASSQDSRQGAQSSNQPQHF
DNA: TGCGCCAGCAGCCAAGATTCCCGACAGGGAGCGCAAAGTAGCAATCAGCCCCAGCATTTT

J: TRBJ1-5
length: 17
D: TRBD1
V: TRBV20-1
size: many
CDR3: CSAPTSGTGTMGGPQHF
DNA: TGCAGTGCTCCTACCTCAGGGACAGGGACGATGGGAGGGCCCCAGCATTTT

J: TRBJ2-3
length: 15
D: TRBD2
V: TRBV7-2
size: many
CDR3: CASSSLAGGVDTQYF
DNA: TGTGCCAGCAGCTCGCTAGCGGGGGGGGTAGATACGCAGTATTTT

J: TRBJ2-5
length: 18
D: TRBD2
V: TRBV11-2
size: NA
CDR3: CASSLDMIVAGGGETQYF
DNA: TGTGCCAGCAGCTTAGACATGATAGTAGCGGGAGGGGGTGAGACCCAGTACTTC